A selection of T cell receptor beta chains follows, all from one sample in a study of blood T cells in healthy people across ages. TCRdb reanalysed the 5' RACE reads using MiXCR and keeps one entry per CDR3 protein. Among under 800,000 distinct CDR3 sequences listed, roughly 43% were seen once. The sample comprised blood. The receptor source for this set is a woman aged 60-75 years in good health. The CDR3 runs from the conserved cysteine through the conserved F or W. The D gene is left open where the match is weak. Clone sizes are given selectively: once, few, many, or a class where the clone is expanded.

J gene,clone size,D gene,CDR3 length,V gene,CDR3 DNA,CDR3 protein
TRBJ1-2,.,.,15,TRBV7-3,TGTGCCAGCAGCTCCAACCCTAAGGAGGTTAGAGGCTACACCTTC,CASSSNPKEVRGYTF
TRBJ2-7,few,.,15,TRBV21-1,TGTGCCAGCAACAAAGGACAGGGGAGCTCCTACGAGCAGTACTTC,CASNKGQGSSYEQYF
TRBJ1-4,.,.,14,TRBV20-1,TGCAGTGCTAGAGAGACACACCCTCCTGAAAAACTGTTATTT,CSARETHPPEKLLF
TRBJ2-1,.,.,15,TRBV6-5,TGTGCCAGCAGTTCCGGTGGAATTAGGCGGAATGAGCAGTTCTTC,CASSSGGIRRNEQFF
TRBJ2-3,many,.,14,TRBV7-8,TGTGCCAGCAGCTCCCTTGGAAGCACAGATACGCAGTATTTT,CASSSLGSTDTQYF
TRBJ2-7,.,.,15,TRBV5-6,TGTGCCAGCAGCTATGGGGGGAAACAGCACTACGAGCAGTACTTC,CASSYGGKQHYEQYF
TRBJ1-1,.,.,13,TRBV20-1,TGCAGTGCTAGTGAGGCAGGGTGGACTGAAGCTTTCTTT,CSASEAGWTEAFF
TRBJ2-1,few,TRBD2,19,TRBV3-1,TGTGCCAGCAGCCAAGTTAGGGGACTAGCGGGGGCGTTCTCCAATGAGCAGTTCTTC,CASSQVRGLAGAFSNEQFF
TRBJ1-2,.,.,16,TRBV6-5,TGTGCCAGCAGTTACGGGGGGACTAATACTAACTATGGCTACACCTTC,CASSYGGTNTNYGYTF
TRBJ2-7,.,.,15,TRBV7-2,TGTGCCAGCAGCTTAGTTAGCGGAGACACCTACGAGCAGTACTTC,CASSLVSGDTYEQYF
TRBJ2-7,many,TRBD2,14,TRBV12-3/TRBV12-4,TGTGCCAGCAGTTCTAGCGGGGGGCTCTACGAGCAGTACTTC,CASSSSGGLYEQYF
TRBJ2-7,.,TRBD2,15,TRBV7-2,TGTGCCAGCAGCGTAACTAGCGGGGGGCCTTACGAGCAGTACTTC,CASSVTSGGPYEQYF
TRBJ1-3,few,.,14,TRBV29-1,TGCAGCGTGGACGGGGGACCCACTGGAAACACCATATATTTT,CSVDGGPTGNTIYF
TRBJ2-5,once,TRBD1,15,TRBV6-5,TGTGCCAGCACTTTAGTCAGGGGGCGCACAGAGACCCAGTACTTC,CASTLVRGRTETQYF
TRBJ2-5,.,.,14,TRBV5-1,TGCGCCAGCATTCATCAGCCAGGAGAAGAGACCCAGTACTTC,CASIHQPGEETQYF
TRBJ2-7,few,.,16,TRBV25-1,TGTGCCAGCAGTGAAACCCTGGGGCAGGGGTCCTACGAGCAGTACTTC,CASSETLGQGSYEQYF
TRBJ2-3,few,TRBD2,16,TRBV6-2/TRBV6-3,TGTGCCAGCAGACTAGCGGGAGGGCCTATTCCAGATACGCAGTATTTT,CASRLAGGPIPDTQYF
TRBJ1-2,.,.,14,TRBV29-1,TGCAGCGTGTATATCAGGGCGGCTAACTATGGCTACACCTTC,CSVYIRAANYGYTF
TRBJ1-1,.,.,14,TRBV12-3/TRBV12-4,TGTGCCAGCAGTCCCGGGGCAGCGAACACTGAAGCTTTCTTT,CASSPGAANTEAFF
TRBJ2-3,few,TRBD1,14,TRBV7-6,TGTGCCAGCAGTAGGACAGGGTTTGGAGATACGCAGTATTTT,CASSRTGFGDTQYF
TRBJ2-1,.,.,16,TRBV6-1,TGTGCCAGCAGTGAGGGACCTTGGAGCTCCTACAATGAGCAGTTCTTC,CASSEGPWSSYNEQFF
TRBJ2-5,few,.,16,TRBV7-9,TGTGCCAGCAGCTCCTCGAGGCAGGGGGGTAGGGAGACCCAGTACTTC,CASSSSRQGGRETQYF
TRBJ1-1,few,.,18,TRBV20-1,TGCAGTGCTAGAGTAATTGGGCAGCCCCGCAGAATGAACACTGAAGCTTTCTTT,CSARVIGQPRRMNTEAFF
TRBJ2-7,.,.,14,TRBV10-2,TGCGCCAGCAGTGACTACAGGGATTCCTACGAGCAGTACTTC,CASSDYRDSYEQYF
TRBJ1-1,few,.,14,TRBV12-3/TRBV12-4,TGTGCCAGCATCGGTCCGGGGACGAACACTGAAGCTTTCTTT,CASIGPGTNTEAFF
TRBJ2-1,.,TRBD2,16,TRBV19,TGTGCCAGTAGTACCCCCGGGACTAGCGGGTACAATGAGCAGTTCTTC,CASSTPGTSGYNEQFF
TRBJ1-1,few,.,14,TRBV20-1,TGCAGTGCTAGATCTGGGCAGATGAACACTGAAGCTTTCTTT,CSARSGQMNTEAFF
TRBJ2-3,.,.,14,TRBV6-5,TGTGCCAGCAGTTACGCGTTAAGGGGAGATACGCAGTATTTT,CASSYALRGDTQYF
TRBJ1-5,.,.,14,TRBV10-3,TGTGCCATCAGCGAGGACAACAGCAATCAGCCCCAGCATTTT,CAISEDNSNQPQHF
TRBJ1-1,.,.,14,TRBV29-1,TGCAGCGTTGAAGTTGGTAGCTTGAACACTGAAGCTTTCTTT,CSVEVGSLNTEAFF
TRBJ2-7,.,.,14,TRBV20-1,TGCAGTGCTAGAGAGGTGACTAGGTTCTACGAGCAGTACTTC,CSAREVTRFYEQYF
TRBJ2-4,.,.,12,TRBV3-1,TGTGCCGGCAGCCGGGTGGAAAGGGAGCAGTACTTC,CAGSRVEREQYF
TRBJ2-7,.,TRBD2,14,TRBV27,TGTGCCAGCAGTTTAGGAGGACTAGCAGAGCAGCAGTACTTC,CASSLGGLAEQQYF
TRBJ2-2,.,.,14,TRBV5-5,TGTGCCAGCAGCTTGGGGGTCCCCCTCGGGGAGCTGTTTTTT,CASSLGVPLGELFF
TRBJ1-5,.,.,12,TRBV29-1,TGCAGCGTTAGTCAGGGCAATCAGCCCCAGCATTTT,CSVSQGNQPQHF
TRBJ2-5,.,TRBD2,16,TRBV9,TGTGCCAGCAGCGTTTCTAGCGGGGGGGCTTCGGCGACCCAGTACTTC,CASSVSSGGASATQYF
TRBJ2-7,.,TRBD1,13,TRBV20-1,TGCAGTGCCTCGACAGGGGTTTCCTACGAGCAGTACTTC,CSASTGVSYEQYF
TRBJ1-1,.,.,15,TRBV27,TGTGCCAGCAGTTTATATCAGGGAATGAACACTGAAGCTTTCTTT,CASSLYQGMNTEAFF
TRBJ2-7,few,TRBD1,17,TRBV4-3,TGCGCCAGCAGCCAAGCAGCCGCCGGGACAGGGGTCCTCGAGCAGTACTTC,CASSQAAAGTGVLEQYF
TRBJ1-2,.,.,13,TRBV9,TGTGCCAGCTGCCGCCCCGGCCCGGGGGGCTACACCTTC,CASCRPGPGGYTF